This section outlines one TCR beta chain sequence together with its context. The data stem from a study of control samples from healthy donors and cancer patients. The CDR3 sequence is 15 residues long. V was cut by 3 bases and J by 1 base, with 12 bases left in between. The germline CDR1 and CDR2 sequences are LGHNA and YNFKEQ. Method: immunoSEQ multiplex PCR; TCRdb's copy keeps in-frame clones and lacks some. The table shows about 94,000 clones, with 90% occurring only once. Sequenced sample: blood. The J gene is TRBJ1-1, the V gene TRBV4-2; D not certain. The receptor was derived from a woman aged 18-30 years in good health. The CDR3, as DNA: TGTGCCAGCAGCCACCCCTGGCAAGGGAACACTGAAGCTTTCTTT. This gives the protein CASSHPWQGNTEAFF.